This record looks at one T cell receptor (beta chain) sequence and its context. The target of this receptor is not known. It has no much larger one-base neighbor in the sample; base qualities were not kept. CDR1 and CDR2 were assigned from the germline V gene (reference sequence) as LNHDA and SQIVND. The germline V and J ends show losses of 1 base and 4 bases respectively, and no gene match explains 3 bases of the junction. Including the terminal cysteine and phenylalanine, the CDR3 comprises 16 residues. Solely the CDR3 DNA is kept, with 48 bases framed from the first base. This sample stems from a study of OX40 agonist ivuxolimab in advanced cancers. Concerning the study at large: Ivuxolimab was an agonistic, fully human IgG2 monoclonal antibody directed against OX40 (CD134), a costimulatory receptor. Intravenous ivuxolimab was administered to patients every 2 weeks at six dose levels: 0.01, 0.1, 0.3, 1.5, 3 and 10 mg/kg. Among the roughly 54 dose-escalation patients, about 20 had hepatocellular carcinoma, roughly 15 melanoma, 9 renal cell carcinoma and 9 head and neck cancer. In the dose-escalation cohort, roughly 80% of patients were male, and the mean age was about 55 years, with a range of roughly 20 to 80. Prior anti-PD-1, anti-PD-L1 or anti-CTLA-4 therapy was permitted, and approximately 39% of dose-escalation patients had received checkpoint inhibitors. Partial responses were achieved by three dose-escalation patients, of whom one had hepatocellular carcinoma and two had cutaneous melanoma. The point of sequencing TCRbeta in the periphery was to test whether ivuxolimab changed TCR sequence diversity and drove clonal T-cell expansion. The paper reports the monotherapy dose-escalation portion (N = 52 patients) of the phase I ivuxolimab trial.

Patients with autoimmune disease history or receiving systemic immunosuppression were excluded from the trial. Peripheral blood for TCR sequencing was collected from all dose cohorts at baseline, on cycle 4 day 1, and on cycle 7 day 1. The samples were taken from a phase I, first-in-human, multicenter, open-label dose-escalation trial of ivuxolimab. Adults with locally advanced or metastatic melanoma, renal cell, hepatocellular, or head and neck squamous cell carcinoma were enrolled in the trial. Before TCR sequencing, CD4+ and CD8+ T cells were separately sorted from peripheral blood. For sequencing of the TCRbeta CDR3 region, genomic DNA was extracted from the sorted cells. The immunoSEQ Assay was used to sequence the TCRbeta CDR3 regions. TCRdb limited this immuneACCESS table to in-frame rearrangements with V and J called. A share of clones is missing; checked studies link under half to unresolved V genes, and the rest is unexplained. Within this sample are 20,000 or so clones, with 80% to 85% of them counted one time only. 3% to 4.5% of the sample goes to the ten largest clones.

Study-wide conclusions, independent of this receptor: After ivuxolimab, expanded clones were on average more numerous among CD8+ T cells than among CD4+ T cells. In partial responders in the 0.1-3.0 mg/kg groups, normalized peripheral clonal expansion was found to be among the lowest, especially among CD8+ T cells. At doses of 0.1 to 3.0 mg/kg, clonal expansion of both CD4+ and CD8+ blood T cells was observed from baseline to week 6. Antigen specificity was not determined for the clonally expanded peripheral T cells. Low levels of normalized T-cell clonal expansion were also seen in some nonresponding patients.

This receptor chain uses TRBV19 and TRBJ2-1, with 11 bases matching TRBD2. This receptor was taken from an adult with an advanced solid tumor such as melanoma, head and neck, liver or kidney cancer. This specimen was CD4+ or CD8+ T cells sorted from blood, taken in a trial of the OX40 agonist ivuxolimab. The CDR3 region reads CASSIGASGGYNEQFF. At the DNA level, the sequence is TGTGCCAGTAGTATAGGGGCTAGCGGGGGGTACAATGAGCAGTTCTTC.